A single sample gave rise to the 15 T cell receptor beta chains below, sequenced in a study of blood T cell repertoires in COVID-19. TCRdb's table, derived via immunoSEQ multiplex PCR, lists solely in-frame clones and lacks some. This sample has 200,000 to 300,000 clones, with roughly nine tenths found just once. Sequenced material: PBMCs or T cells enriched from blood (not recorded which). These receptors were obtained from a woman between 18 and 29 years old who had recovered from COVID-19.

As for this clone: Other nucleotide sequences in the sample specify the same CDR3. This rearrangement joins TRBV12-3 or TRBV12-4 to TRBJ2-5; 7 bases are shared with TRBD1. The CDR3 contains 13 residues. V lost 5 bases, J lost 3 bases, and 3 bases stayed unmatched. CDR3 protein: CASSRDRKETQYF. For the CDR3, the DNA is TGTGCCAGCAGTAGGGACAGAAAAGAGACCCAGTACTTC.

The chain joins TRBV19 to TRBJ1-5; 9 bases match TRBD1. The CDR3 length is 19 residues. Germline CDR1 LNHDA, CDR2 SQIVND (reference sequence). V dropped 4 bases and J dropped 0; count of bases not matched to a gene: 13. The CDR3 protein is CASSRIQGANSYSNQPQHF. In DNA form, the CDR3 reads TGTGCCAGTAGTAGGATACAGGGGGCAAACAGCTATAGCAATCAGCCCCAGCATTTT.

The rearrangement uses TRBV11-2 and TRBJ2-7; no firm D call. The CDR3 has 13 residues. Germline CDR1 reads SGHAT; CDR2 reads FQNNGV. V lost 1 base, J lost 7 bases, and 11 bases lay in between. DNA for the CDR3: TGTGCCAGCAGCTTAGTTCGAGCTGGTGAGCAGTACTTC. Translation gives CASSLVRAGEQYF.

This chain links TRBV29-1 with TRBJ2-7; D unresolved. The CDR3 has 13 residues. Germline CDR1 SQVTM, CDR2 ANQGSEA. V was clipped by 1 base and J by 4 bases, with 11 bases between them. CDR3 region: CSVEGSRVYEQYF. CDR3 coding DNA: TGCAGCGTTGAAGGGTCGCGCGTGTACGAGCAGTACTTC.

The CDR3 loop is CASSDWQVYGYTF. As DNA, the CDR3 is TGTGCCAGCAGTGATTGGCAGGTGTATGGCTACACCTTC. The J gene is TRBJ1-2, the V gene TRBV2, with D unresolved. Germline V lookup: CDR1 SNHLY, CDR2 FYNNEI. The V end lost 3 bases, the J end lost 5 bases, and 10 bases lay between the germline ends. This CDR3 has 13 amino acids. Complete variable domain (other parts from reference TRBV2 and TRBJ1-2): EPEVTQTPSHQVTQMGQEVILRCVPISNHLYFYWYRQILGQKVEFLVSFYNNEISEKSEIFDDQFSVERPDGSNFTLKIRSTKLEDSAMYFCASSDWQVYGYTFGSGTRLTVV.

The chain links TRBV4-3 to TRBJ1-1; 8 bases align to TRBD1. CDR3 length: 16 amino acids. V lost 0 bases to trimming and J lost 0 bases; unmatched junction nucleotides: 3. Germline CDR1 is LGHNA and CDR2 is YSLEER. The CDR3 spells CASSQEVGQVNTEAFF. The CDR3 nucleotides are TGCGCCAGCAGCCAAGAGGTGGGACAGGTGAACACTGAAGCTTTCTTT.

The chain joins TRBV18 to TRBJ1-1; 9 nucleotides match TRBD1. This CDR3 has 15 residues. Germline V gene sequence: CDR1 KGHSH, CDR2 LQKENI. J gave up 4 bases and V 3 bases, and 6 bases lay outside the gene matches. CDR3 amino acids: CASSPRDRDGTEAFF. The DNA of the CDR3 is TGTGCCAGCTCACCGAGGGACAGGGACGGCACTGAAGCTTTCTTT.

V and J are TRBV7-9 and TRBJ2-1, with unresolved D. CDR1 is SEHNR and CDR2 is FQNEAQ in the germline V gene (reference sequence). V was trimmed by 1 base and J by 14 bases, leaving 9 bases between them. This CDR3 is 11 amino acids long. The CDR3 sequence: CASSLGLEKFF. The CDR3, as DNA: TGTGCCAGCAGCTTAGGGCTAGAGAAGTTCTTC.

This rearrangement joins TRBV5-1 to TRBJ2-3; D is perhaps TRBD1 (6 bases). Germline values: CDR1 SGHRS, CDR2 YFSETQ. V was cut by 4 bases and J by 6 bases, with 15 bases left in between. The CDR3 has 14 amino acids. Written as DNA, the CDR3 is TGCGCCAGCAGCCCGGGCAGGGGTAGGGATACGCAGTATTTT. It codes for CASSPGRGRDTQYF.

This rearrangement joins TRBV2 to TRBJ2-1, with 8 bases that match TRBD2. J gave up 4 bases and V 7 bases, and 6 bases lay outside the gene matches. The CDR3 consists of 14 residues. Germline CDR1 reads SNHLY; CDR2 reads FYNNEI. CDR3 sequence (DNA): TGTGCCAGCAAAGCAACGGGGGGGTACAATGAGCAGTTCTTC. The encoded protein is CASKATGGYNEQFF. Full variable domain (outside the CDR3, taken from reference TRBV2 and TRBJ2-1): EPEVTQTPSHQVTQMGQEVILRCVPISNHLYFYWYRQILGQKVEFLVSFYNNEISEKSEIFDDQFSVERPDGSNFTLKIRSTKLEDSAMYFCASKATGGYNEQFFGPGTRLTVL.

This chain connects TRBV21-1 to TRBJ1-2; whether TRBD1, the table's D call, matches the DNA was not checked. TRBV21-1 is marked as a pseudogene. This CDR3 region has 14 residues. The CDR3, as DNA: TGTGCCAGCACCACGGCAGGGGATATCTATGGCTACACCTTC. It yields the protein CASTTAGDIYGYTF.

J is TRBJ2-2 and V is TRBV3-1 (or the pseudogene TRBV3-2), with D possibly TRBD2 on 5 matching bases. Germline CDR1 LGHDT, CDR2 YNNKEL (reference sequence). The germline V and J ends were trimmed by 6 bases and 2 bases, with 10 bases remaining between them. The CDR3 runs to 14 residues. The CDR3 DNA is TGTGCCAGCAGTAAGCTAGCAAACACCGGGGAGCTGTTTTTT. Translation gives CASSKLANTGELFF.

This sequence joins TRBV28 and TRBJ1-2; D is unresolved. CDR3 length: 13 residues. The germline gives CDR1 MDHEN, CDR2 SYDVKM. Trimming cost V 2 bases and J 7 bases, with 11 bases left between them. CDR3 sequence reads: CASSLGGASGYTF. Here the CDR3 DNA reads TGTGCCAGCAGTTTAGGAGGAGCGAGTGGCTACACCTTC.

This clone showed up just once. The J gene is TRBJ2-5, the V gene TRBV29-1, with TRBD2 matching 16 bases. The CDR3 has 19 residues. The junction had 18 bases not matched to a gene; V was cut back by 4 bases and J by 7 bases. The V gene's germline CDR1 is SQVTM and CDR2 ANQGSEA. As DNA, the CDR3 is TGCAGCGTTGCTTGGCTGGGACTAGCGGGAGGGCCCGAGTTTGGGACCCAGTACTTC. This encodes CSVAWLGLAGGPEFGTQYF. The variable domain in full, completed from reference TRBV29-1 and TRBJ2-5, reads SAVISQKPSRDICQRGTSLTIQCQVDSQVTMMFWYRQQPGQSLTLIATANQGSEATYESGFVIDKFPISRPNLTFSTLTVSNMSPEDSSIYLCSVAWLGLAGGPEFGTQYFGPGTRLLVL.

This sequence joins TRBV15 and TRBJ2-1; 7 bases map to TRBD2. Germline lookup yields CDR1 LNHNV and CDR2 YYDKDF (reference sequence). The CDR3 extends over 17 amino acids. Trimming took 5 bases from V and 4 from J; bases not matched to a gene: 14. As DNA, the CDR3 is TGTGCCACCAGCCTAAGGGCGGGGGTAAATCTATACAATGAGCAGTTCTTC. Protein product: CATSLRAGVNLYNEQFF.